This is a list of T cell receptor beta chains from one sample in a study of beta chain features in type 1 diabetes. TCRdb keeps only in-frame clones here, not all; method: immunoSEQ multiplex PCR. The sample has 200,000 to 250,000 clones, 25% to 30% seen once. Material: central memory CD4+ T cells from blood. These receptor sequences come from a man younger than 40 in good health. Both conserved end residues are part of each CDR3. The D gene is left open where the match is weak. For some rows the clone size is stated as once, few or many, or as a class when expanded; others skip it.

abundance: .; v_gene: TRBV19; d_gene: .; j_gene: TRBJ1-2; CDR3nt: TGTGCCAGTAGGGGCGCGCCTGGCTACACCTTC; CDR3aa: CASRGAPGYTF
abundance: .; v_gene: TRBV2; d_gene: .; j_gene: TRBJ1-5; CDR3nt: TGTGCCAGCGGGCAGGGTAGCAATCAGCCCCAGCATTTT; CDR3aa: CASGQGSNQPQHF
abundance: .; v_gene: TRBV4-3; d_gene: .; j_gene: TRBJ2-7; CDR3nt: TGCGCCAGCAGCCAAGAGGCCCACCACGAGCAGTACTTC; CDR3aa: CASSQEAHHEQYF
abundance: .; v_gene: TRBV18; d_gene: TRBD2; j_gene: TRBJ2-1; CDR3nt: TGTGCCAGCTCACCACAGGAGACTAGCAGCTACAATGAGCAGTTCTTC; CDR3aa: CASSPQETSSYNEQFF
abundance: .; v_gene: TRBV4-1; d_gene: .; j_gene: TRBJ2-2; CDR3nt: TGCGCCAGCAGCCAAGTTATGACAGAAGAGCTGTTTTTT; CDR3aa: CASSQVMTEELFF
abundance: .; v_gene: TRBV2; d_gene: .; j_gene: TRBJ1-2; CDR3nt: TGTGCCAGCAGTGAGGGGCAGACGTATGGCTACACCTTC; CDR3aa: CASSEGQTYGYTF
abundance: .; v_gene: TRBV7-9; d_gene: TRBD2; j_gene: TRBJ2-7; CDR3nt: TGTGCCAGCAGCTCAAGCGGGGCGGCCTACGAGCAGTACTTC; CDR3aa: CASSSSGAAYEQYF
abundance: .; v_gene: TRBV29-1; d_gene: .; j_gene: TRBJ2-7; CDR3nt: TGCAGCGTTGTGAAAAATGGATACGAGCAGTACTTC; CDR3aa: CSVVKNGYEQYF
abundance: many; v_gene: TRBV29-1; d_gene: .; j_gene: TRBJ1-5; CDR3nt: TGCAGCGTGAGGGACAATAGCAATCAGCCCCAGCATTTT; CDR3aa: CSVRDNSNQPQHF
abundance: few; v_gene: TRBV7-9; d_gene: .; j_gene: TRBJ2-1; CDR3nt: TGTGCCAGCAGCTTAGGGGCCCTAAGCAGCAATGAGCAGTTCTTC; CDR3aa: CASSLGALSSNEQFF
abundance: .; v_gene: TRBV4-1; d_gene: TRBD1; j_gene: TRBJ2-1; CDR3nt: TGCGCCAGCAGCCAAAGAGTGGGGACAGGGGGCAGGGAAAATGAGCAGTTCTTC; CDR3aa: CASSQRVGTGGRENEQFF
abundance: many; v_gene: TRBV5-1; d_gene: .; j_gene: TRBJ1-1; CDR3nt: TGCGCCAGCAGCCAAGCCCCTGCGACTGAAGCTTTCTTT; CDR3aa: CASSQAPATEAFF